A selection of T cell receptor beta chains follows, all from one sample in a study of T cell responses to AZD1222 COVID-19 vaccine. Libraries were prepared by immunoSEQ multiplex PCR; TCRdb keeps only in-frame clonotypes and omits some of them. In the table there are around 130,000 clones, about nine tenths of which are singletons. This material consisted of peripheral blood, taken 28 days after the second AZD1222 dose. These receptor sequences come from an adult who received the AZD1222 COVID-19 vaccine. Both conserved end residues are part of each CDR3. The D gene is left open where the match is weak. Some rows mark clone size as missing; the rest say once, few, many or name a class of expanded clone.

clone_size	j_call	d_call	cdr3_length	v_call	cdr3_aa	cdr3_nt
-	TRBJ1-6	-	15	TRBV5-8	CASRPKGSYNSPLHF	TGTGCCAGCAGGCCTAAGGGGTCCTATAATTCACCCCTCCACTTT
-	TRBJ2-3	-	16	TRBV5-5	CASTPARQGGTDTQYF	TGTGCCAGCACCCCGGCCCGCCAGGGTGGGACAGATACGCAGTATTTT
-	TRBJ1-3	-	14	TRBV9	CASSVGLFGNTIYF	TGTGCCAGCAGCGTAGGTTTATTTGGAAACACCATATATTTT
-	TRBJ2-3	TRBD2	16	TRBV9	CASSSKLAGGTDTQYF	TGTGCCAGCAGCTCCAAACTAGCGGGGGGCACAGATACGCAGTATTTT
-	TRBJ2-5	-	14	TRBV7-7	CASSFVQGLQTQYF	TGTGCTAGCAGCTTTGTTCAGGGCCTACAGACCCAGTACTTC
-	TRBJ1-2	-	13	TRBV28	CASRNRESNGYTF	TGTGCCAGCAGGAACAGGGAATCGAATGGCTACACCTTC
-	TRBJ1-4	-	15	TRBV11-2	CASSQDGAGGEKLFF	TGTGCCAGCAGCCAAGACGGGGCGGGGGGTGAAAAACTGTTTTTT
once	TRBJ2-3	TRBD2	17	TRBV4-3	CASSQGTSGRYTDTQYF	TGCGCCAGCAGCCAAGGGACTAGCGGGAGGTACACAGATACGCAGTATTTT
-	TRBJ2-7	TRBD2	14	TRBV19	CASSTSGGSYEQYF	TGTGCCAGTAGTACTAGCGGGGGCTCCTACGAGCAGTACTTC
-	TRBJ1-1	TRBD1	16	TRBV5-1	CASSPRTGGSSTEAFF	TGCGCCAGCAGCCCCAGGACAGGGGGCTCGAGCACTGAAGCTTTCTTT
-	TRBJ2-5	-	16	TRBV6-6	CASSPNTPTPQETQYF	TGTGCCAGCAGCCCAAATACACCGACGCCCCAAGAGACCCAGTACTTC
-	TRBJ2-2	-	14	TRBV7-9	CASSPPLNTGELFF	TGTGCCAGCAGCCCCCCTCTGAACACCGGGGAGCTGTTTTTT
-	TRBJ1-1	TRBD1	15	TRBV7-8	CASSFLGQVGTEAFF	TGTGCCAGCAGCTTTCTAGGACAGGTGGGGACTGAAGCTTTCTTT
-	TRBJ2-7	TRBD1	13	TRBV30	CAWSPGQGYEQYF	TGTGCCTGGAGTCCTGGACAGGGCTACGAGCAGTACTTC
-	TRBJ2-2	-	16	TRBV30	CAWGPPYHTNTGELFF	TGTGCCTGGGGGCCTCCTTATCATACGAACACCGGGGAGCTGTTTTTT
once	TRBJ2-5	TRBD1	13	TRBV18	CASSRTGEETQYF	TGTGCCAGCTCACGGACAGGAGAAGAGACCCAGTACTTC
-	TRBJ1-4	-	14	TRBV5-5	CASSWETNNEKLFF	TGTGCCAGCAGCTGGGAGACCAATAATGAAAAACTGTTTTTT
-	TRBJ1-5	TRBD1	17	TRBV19	CASSRGQALHSNQPQHF	TGTGCCAGTAGCCGGGGACAGGCGCTACATAGCAATCAGCCCCAGCATTTT
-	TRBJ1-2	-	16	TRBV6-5	CASSSGRRGVENGYTF	TGTGCCAGCAGTTCGGGGAGAAGGGGCGTTGAGAATGGCTACACCTTC
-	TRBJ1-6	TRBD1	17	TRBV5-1	CASSPDRAKPYNSPLHF	TGCGCCAGCAGCCCCGACAGGGCGAAGCCCTATAATTCACCCCTCCACTTT
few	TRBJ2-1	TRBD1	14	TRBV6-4	CASSDSTGVNEQFF	TGTGCCAGCAGTGACTCAACAGGGGTAAATGAGCAGTTCTTC
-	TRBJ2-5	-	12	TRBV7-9	CASSLGQETQYF	TGTGCCAGCAGCTTGGGCCAAGAGACCCAGTACTTC
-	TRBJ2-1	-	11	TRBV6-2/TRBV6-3	CASSSSHEQFF	TGTGCCAGCAGTTCTAGCCATGAGCAGTTCTTC
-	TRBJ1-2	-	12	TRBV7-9	CASSLEHYGYTF	TGTGCCAGCAGCTTAGAACACTATGGCTACACCTTC
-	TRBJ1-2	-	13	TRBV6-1	CASSEGGAGGYTF	TGTGCCAGCAGTGAGGGGGGGGCTGGTGGCTACACCTTC
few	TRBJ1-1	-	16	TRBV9	CASSVAPPDQNTEAFF	TGTGCCAGCAGCGTAGCCCCTCCCGACCAAAACACTGAAGCTTTCTTT
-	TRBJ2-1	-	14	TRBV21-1	CASPDRDRTNEQFF	TGTGCCAGTCCGGACCGGGACAGGACCAATGAGCAGTTCTTC
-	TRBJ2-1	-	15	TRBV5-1	CASSLWQGSYNEQFF	TGCGCCAGCAGCTTGTGGCAGGGCTCCTACAATGAGCAGTTCTTC
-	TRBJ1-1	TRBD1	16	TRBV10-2	CASRPGTGDQNTEAFF	TGCGCCAGCAGGCCCGGGACAGGGGACCAGAACACTGAAGCTTTCTTT
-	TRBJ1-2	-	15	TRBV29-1	CSVEDRGAWDYGYTF	TGCAGCGTTGAAGATCGGGGGGCTTGGGACTATGGCTACACCTTC
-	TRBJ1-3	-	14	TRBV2	CASSERRGGNTIYF	TGTGCCAGCAGTGAGCGCCGAGGGGGAAACACCATATATTTT
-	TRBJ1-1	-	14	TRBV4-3	CASSQYQQNTEAFF	TGCGCCAGCAGCCAATACCAACAGAACACTGAAGCTTTCTTT
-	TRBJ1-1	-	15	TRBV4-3	CASSQDRWMNTEAFF	TGCGCCAGCAGCCAAGACCGGTGGATGAACACTGAAGCTTTCTTT
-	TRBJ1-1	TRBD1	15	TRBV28	CASSPRTGKNTEAFF	TGTGCCAGCAGTCCGCGGACAGGGAAGAACACTGAAGCTTTCTTT
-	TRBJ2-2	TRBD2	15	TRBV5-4	CASIGTSGGGGELFF	TGTGCCAGCATAGGGACTAGCGGGGGCGGCGGGGAGCTGTTTTTT
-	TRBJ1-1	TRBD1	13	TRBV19	CASSDRVNTEAFF	TGTGCCTCCTCGGACAGGGTCAACACTGAAGCTTTCTTT
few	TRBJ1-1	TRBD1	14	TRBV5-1	CASSLDGTGIEAFF	TGCGCCAGCAGCTTGGATGGGACAGGGATTGAAGCTTTCTTT
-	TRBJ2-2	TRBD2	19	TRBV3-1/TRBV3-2	CASSQDGASGGASTGELFF	TGTGCCAGCAGCCAAGACGGGGCTAGCGGGGGGGCCTCGACCGGGGAGCTGTTTTTT
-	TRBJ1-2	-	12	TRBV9	CASSAAREKYTF	TGTGCCAGCAGCGCCGCCCGGGAGAAGTACACCTTC
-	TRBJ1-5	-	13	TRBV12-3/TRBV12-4	CASSFGGNQPQHF	TGTGCCAGCAGTTTTGGCGGAAATCAGCCCCAGCATTTT
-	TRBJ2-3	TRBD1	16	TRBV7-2	CASSVLGQGAADTQYF	TGTGCCAGCAGCGTCCTTGGACAGGGGGCCGCGGATACGCAGTATTTT
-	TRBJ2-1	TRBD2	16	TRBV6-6	CASSTRTSGAYNEQFF	TGTGCCAGCAGTACCAGGACTAGCGGAGCCTACAATGAGCAGTTCTTC
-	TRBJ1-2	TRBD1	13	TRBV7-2	CASSQGQVAGYTF	TGTGCCAGCAGCCAAGGACAGGTCGCTGGCTACACCTTC
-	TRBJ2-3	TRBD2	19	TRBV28	CASTAWGTSGGSGADTQYF	TGTGCCAGCACGGCATGGGGGACTAGCGGGGGTTCCGGGGCAGATACGCAGTATTTT
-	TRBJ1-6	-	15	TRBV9	CASSPWEGPTPPLHF	TGTGCCAGCAGCCCCTGGGAGGGCCCTACCCCCCCCCTCCACTTT
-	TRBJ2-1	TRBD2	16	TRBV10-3	CAIRHLAGGPHNEQFF	TGTGCCATCAGACACCTAGCGGGGGGGCCACACAATGAGCAGTTCTTC
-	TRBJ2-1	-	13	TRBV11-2	CASSSRRMVGQFF	TGTGCCAGCAGCTCTCGACGGATGGTTGGGCAGTTCTTC
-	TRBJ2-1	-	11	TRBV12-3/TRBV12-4	CASSLSSEQFF	TGTGCCAGCAGTCTTAGCAGTGAGCAGTTCTTC
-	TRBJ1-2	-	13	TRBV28	CASNYPGVDGYTF	TGTGCCAGCAACTATCCGGGGGTGGATGGCTACACCTTC
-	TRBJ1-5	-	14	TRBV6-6	CASSPTGINQPQHF	TGTGCCAGCAGCCCCACAGGGATCAATCAGCCCCAGCATTTT
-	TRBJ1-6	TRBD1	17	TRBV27	CASSLSRDSHRNSPLHF	TGTGCCAGCAGTTTATCGCGGGACAGCCATCGGAATTCACCCCTCCACTTT
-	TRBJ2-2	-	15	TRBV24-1	CATAGREPNTGELFF	TGTGCCACCGCCGGGAGAGAACCGAACACCGGGGAGCTGTTTTTT
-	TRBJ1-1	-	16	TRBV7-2	CASSSGYRVWGTEAFF	TGTGCCAGCAGCTCGGGGTACAGGGTGTGGGGCACTGAAGCTTTCTTT
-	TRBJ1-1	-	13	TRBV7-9	CASSPDPGTEAFF	TGTGCCAGCAGCCCCGACCCCGGGACTGAAGCTTTCTTT
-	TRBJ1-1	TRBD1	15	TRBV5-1	CASSLGGGQGFEAFF	TGCGCCAGCAGCTTGGGTGGGGGACAGGGGTTTGAAGCTTTCTTT